This T cell receptor (beta chain) comes out of a study of a mutant IDH1 vaccine in newly diagnosed glioma. The overall study: Treated patients were approximately 60% male, roughly 40% female, mean age around 40 years. Previous care, which was radiotherapy, temozolomide, or both, most often involved both. General study findings and limits: Apparently unrelated to pseudoprogression were changes in the top peripheral T cell clonotypes.

Time point in this sample: baseline, week 1 (first vaccination visit). Treatment meaning: pre-vaccination baseline after standard-of-care therapy. Tumors from donors were new WHO grade 3 or 4 IDH1-mutant astrocytomas with ATRX loss. On this clone: As yet, its antigen is unknown.

This table comes from immunoSEQ multiplex PCR, and its TCRdb copy is limited to in-frame clones, with some not included. The sample gives 25,000 to 35,000 clones, more than 65% of which show up once; under 25% is in the top ten. The CDR3 extends over 14 amino acids. Germline V lookup: CDR1 SGHRS, CDR2 YFSETQ. V lost 3 bases, J lost 5 bases, and 12 bases lay in between. Sequencing was performed on PBMCs, taken from a glioma patient treated with radiotherapy, temozolomide or both. The receptor comes from a man aged 25-45 years with glioma. The rearrangement joins TRBV5-1 to TRBJ2-1, with D possibly matching TRBD1 (5 bases). DNA for the CDR3: TGCGCCAGCAGCTCGGGCAGGGCCAACAATGAGCAGTTCTTC. It translates to CASSSGRANNEQFF.